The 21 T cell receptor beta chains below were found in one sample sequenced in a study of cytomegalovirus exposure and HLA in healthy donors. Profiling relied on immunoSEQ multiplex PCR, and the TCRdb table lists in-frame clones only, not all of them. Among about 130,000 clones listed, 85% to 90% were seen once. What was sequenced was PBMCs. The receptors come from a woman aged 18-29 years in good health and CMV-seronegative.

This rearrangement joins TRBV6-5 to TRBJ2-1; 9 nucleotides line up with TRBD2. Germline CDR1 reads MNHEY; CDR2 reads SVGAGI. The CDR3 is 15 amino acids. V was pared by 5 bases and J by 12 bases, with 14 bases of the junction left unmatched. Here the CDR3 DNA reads TGTGCCAGCAGTGCCAGACTAGCGGTCTCCGTCTCGCAGTTCTTC. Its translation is CASSARLAVSVSQFF.

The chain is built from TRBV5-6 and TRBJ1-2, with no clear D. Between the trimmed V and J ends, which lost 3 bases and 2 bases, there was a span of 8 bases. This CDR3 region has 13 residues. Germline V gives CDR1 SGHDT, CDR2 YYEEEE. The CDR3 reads CASSSPRNYGYTF. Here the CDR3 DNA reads TGTGCCAGCAGCTCCCCACGGAACTATGGCTACACCTTC. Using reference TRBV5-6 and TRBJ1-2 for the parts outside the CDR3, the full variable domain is DAGVTQSPTHLIKTRGQQVTLRCSPKSGHDTVSWYQQALGQGPQFIFQYYEEEERQRGNFPDRFSGHQFPNYSSELNVNALLLGDSALYLCASSSPRNYGYTFGSGTRLTVV.

The CDR3 nucleotides read TGTGCCAGCAGTGCAACACAAGAGACCCAGTACTTC. Its protein product is CASSATQETQYF. The rearrangement joins TRBV2 to TRBJ2-5; D gene ambiguous. The CDR3 covers 12 residues. V was clipped by 4 bases and J by 2 bases, with 5 bases between them. Germline assignment: CDR1 SNHLY and CDR2 FYNNEI.

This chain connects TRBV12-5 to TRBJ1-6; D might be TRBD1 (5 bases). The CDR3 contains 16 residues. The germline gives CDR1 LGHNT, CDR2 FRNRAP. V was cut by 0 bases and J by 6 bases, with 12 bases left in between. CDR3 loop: CASGLVFRVRNSPLHF. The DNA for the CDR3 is TGTGCTAGTGGTTTGGTGTTCAGGGTCCGTAATTCACCCCTCCACTTT.

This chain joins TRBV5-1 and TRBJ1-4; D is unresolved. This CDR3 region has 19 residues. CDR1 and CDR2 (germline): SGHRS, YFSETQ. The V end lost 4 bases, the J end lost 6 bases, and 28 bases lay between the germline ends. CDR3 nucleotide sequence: TGCGCCAGCAGCCCGGATGGGGAGGATACTATTTTTGGGGATGAAAAACTGTTTTTT. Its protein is CASSPDGEDTIFGDEKLFF.

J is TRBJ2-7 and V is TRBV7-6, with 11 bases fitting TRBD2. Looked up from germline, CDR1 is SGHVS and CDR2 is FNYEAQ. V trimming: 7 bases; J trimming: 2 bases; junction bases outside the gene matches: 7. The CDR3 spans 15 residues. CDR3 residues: CASMVGTSGPYEQYF. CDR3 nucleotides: TGTGCCAGCATGGTAGGGACTAGCGGACCCTACGAGCAGTACTTC.

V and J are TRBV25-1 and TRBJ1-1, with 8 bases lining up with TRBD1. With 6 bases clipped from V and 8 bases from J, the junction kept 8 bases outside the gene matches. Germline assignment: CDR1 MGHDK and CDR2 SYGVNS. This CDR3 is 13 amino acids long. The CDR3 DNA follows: TGTGCCAGCAGCAGACAGGGGCAGGGGGAAGCTTTCTTT. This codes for CASSRQGQGEAFF.

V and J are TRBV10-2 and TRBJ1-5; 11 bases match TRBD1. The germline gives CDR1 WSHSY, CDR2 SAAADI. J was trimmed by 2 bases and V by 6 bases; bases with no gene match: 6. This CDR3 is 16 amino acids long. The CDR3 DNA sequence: TGCGCCAGCAGGGACAGGGGGCTTGGTGGCAATCAGCCCCAGCATTTT. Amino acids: CASRDRGLGGNQPQHF.

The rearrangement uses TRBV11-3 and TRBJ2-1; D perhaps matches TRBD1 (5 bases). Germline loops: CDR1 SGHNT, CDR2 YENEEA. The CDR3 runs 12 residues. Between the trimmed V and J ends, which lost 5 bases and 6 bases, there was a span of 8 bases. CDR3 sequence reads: CASSLQGNEQFF. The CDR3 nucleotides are TGTGCCAGCAGCCTTCAGGGCAATGAGCAGTTCTTC.

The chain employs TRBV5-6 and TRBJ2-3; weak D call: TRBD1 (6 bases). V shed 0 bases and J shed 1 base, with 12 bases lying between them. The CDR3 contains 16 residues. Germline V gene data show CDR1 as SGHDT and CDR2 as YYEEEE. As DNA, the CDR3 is TGTGCCAGCAGCTTGGCCGCAGGGGTGGGCACAGATACGCAGTATTTT. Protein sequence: CASSLAAGVGTDTQYF. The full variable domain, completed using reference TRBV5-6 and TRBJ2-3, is DAGVTQSPTHLIKTRGQQVTLRCSPKSGHDTVSWYQQALGQGPQFIFQYYEEEERQRGNFPDRFSGHQFPNYSSELNVNALLLGDSALYLCASSLAAGVGTDTQYFGPGTRLTVL.

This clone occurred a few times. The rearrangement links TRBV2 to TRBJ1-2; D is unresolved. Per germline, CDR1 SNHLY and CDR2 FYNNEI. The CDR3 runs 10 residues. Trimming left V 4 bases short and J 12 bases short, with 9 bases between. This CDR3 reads CASSGLVNTF. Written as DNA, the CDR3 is TGTGCCAGCAGTGGGCTGGTCAACACCTTC.

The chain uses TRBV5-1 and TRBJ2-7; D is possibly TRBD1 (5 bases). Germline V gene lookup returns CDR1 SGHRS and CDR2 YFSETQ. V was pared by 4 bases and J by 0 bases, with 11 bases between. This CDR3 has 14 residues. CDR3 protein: CASSPPQVSYEQYF. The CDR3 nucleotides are TGCGCCAGCAGCCCCCCACAGGTCTCCTACGAGCAGTACTTC.

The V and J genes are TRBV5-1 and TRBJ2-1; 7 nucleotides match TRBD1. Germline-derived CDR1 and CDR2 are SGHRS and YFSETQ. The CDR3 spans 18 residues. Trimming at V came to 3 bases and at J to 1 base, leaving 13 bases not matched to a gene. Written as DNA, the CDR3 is TGCGCCAGCAGCTGGGGTCAAACAGGGGCTTGGTCCTACAATGAGCAGTTCTTC. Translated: CASSWGQTGAWSYNEQFF.

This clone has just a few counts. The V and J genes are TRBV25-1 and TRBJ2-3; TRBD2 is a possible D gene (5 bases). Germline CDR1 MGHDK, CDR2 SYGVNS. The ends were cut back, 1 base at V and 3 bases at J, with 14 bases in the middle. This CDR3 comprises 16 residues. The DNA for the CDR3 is TGTGCCAGCAGTGAATCCGGGGTGAGCGTGACAGATACGCAGTATTTT. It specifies CASSESGVSVTDTQYF.

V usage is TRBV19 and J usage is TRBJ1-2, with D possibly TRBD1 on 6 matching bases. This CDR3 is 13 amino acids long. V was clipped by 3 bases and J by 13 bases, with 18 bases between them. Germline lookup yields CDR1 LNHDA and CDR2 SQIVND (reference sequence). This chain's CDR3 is CASSITGTMAGTF. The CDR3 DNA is TGTGCCAGTAGTATTACCGGGACAATGGCTGGCACCTTC.

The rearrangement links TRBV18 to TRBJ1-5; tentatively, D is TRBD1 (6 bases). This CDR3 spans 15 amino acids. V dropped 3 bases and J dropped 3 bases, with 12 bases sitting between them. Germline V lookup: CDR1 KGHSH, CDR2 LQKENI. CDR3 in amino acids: CASSPYRAPNQPQHF. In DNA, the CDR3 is TGTGCCAGCTCACCCTACAGGGCCCCCAATCAGCCCCAGCATTTT.

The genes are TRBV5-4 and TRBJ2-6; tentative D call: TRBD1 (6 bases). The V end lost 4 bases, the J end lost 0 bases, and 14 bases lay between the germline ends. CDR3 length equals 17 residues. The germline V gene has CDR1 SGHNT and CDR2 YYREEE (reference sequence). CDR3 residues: CASSRGGASSGANVLTF. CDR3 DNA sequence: TGTGCCAGCAGCCGTGGGGGCGCTTCCTCTGGGGCCAACGTCCTGACTTTC.

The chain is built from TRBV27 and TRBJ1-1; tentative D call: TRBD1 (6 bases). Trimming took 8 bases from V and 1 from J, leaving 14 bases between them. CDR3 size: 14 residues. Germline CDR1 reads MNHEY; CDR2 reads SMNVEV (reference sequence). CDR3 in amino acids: CASASLQGNTEAFF. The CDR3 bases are TGTGCCAGCGCGAGCCTACAGGGGAACACTGAAGCTTTCTTT.

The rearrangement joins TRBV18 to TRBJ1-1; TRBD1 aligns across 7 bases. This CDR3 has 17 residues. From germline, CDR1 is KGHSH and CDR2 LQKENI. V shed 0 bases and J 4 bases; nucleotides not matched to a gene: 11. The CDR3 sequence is CASSPPEPGGEATEAFF. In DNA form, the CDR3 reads TGTGCCAGCTCACCACCTGAGCCAGGGGGAGAAGCCACTGAAGCTTTCTTT.

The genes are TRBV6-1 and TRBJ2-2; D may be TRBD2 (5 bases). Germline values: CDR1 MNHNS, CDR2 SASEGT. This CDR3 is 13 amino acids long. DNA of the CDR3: TGTGCGACGACTCTACGGGGAACCGGGGAGCTGTTTTTT. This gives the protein CATTLRGTGELFF.

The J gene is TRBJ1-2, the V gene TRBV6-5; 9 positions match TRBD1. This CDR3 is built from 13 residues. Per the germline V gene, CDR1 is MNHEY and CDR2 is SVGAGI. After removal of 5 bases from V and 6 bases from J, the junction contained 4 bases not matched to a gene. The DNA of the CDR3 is TGTGCCAGCAGTCTCGGACAGGGGAATGGCTACACCTTC. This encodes CASSLGQGNGYTF.